The subject of this entry is one TCR beta chain. Followed over time, Seattle patients had been enrolled while infection was active. The source of the sample is a study of blood T cell repertoires in COVID-19. Across the whole study: The cDNA or gDNA used as material had been derived from T cells, B-cell-depleted T cells, or PBMCs.

CDR1 SGHTA and CDR2 FQGNSA come from the germline V gene. The V and J ends lost 5 bases and 5 bases, in that order; junction bases with no gene match: 7. The CDR3 contains 14 residues. Under the authors' procedure: Reference gene primer amplification gave estimated nucleated cell counts. Here immunoSEQ multiplex PCR was the method, and the copy in TCRdb shows in-frame clones only, minus some. V and J calls and clone size are copied from that table; D and trimming were computed from the DNA. Here the sample spans around 140,000 clones, about nine tenths being singletons. The material sequenced was peripheral blood. The TCR comes from a woman in her 70s with COVID-19, enrolled during active disease. The chain is built from TRBV7-2 and TRBJ1-2; 8 bases are a match to TRBD1. The CDR3 here is CASSADRGGYGYTF. The DNA of the CDR3 is TGTGCCAGCAGCGCAGACAGGGGAGGATATGGCTACACCTTC.